This is a list of T cell receptor beta chains from one sample in a study of T cell changes during pregnancy in multiple sclerosis. Clones were sequenced by immunoSEQ multiplex PCR, and TCRdb holds only the in-frame ones, with some missing. This table holds approximately 90,000 clones, around 94% found once. The specimen was peripheral blood, collected in the third trimester of pregnancy. The origin of the receptors is a female donor with multiple sclerosis, enrolled in a pregnancy study. The CDR3 runs from the conserved cysteine through the conserved F or W. The D gene is left open where the match is weak. Clone size is stated in some rows and not others, as once, few, many or a class when expanded.

TRBV4-3,TRBD2,-,TRBJ2-3,CASSQDSGLAGTDTQYF,TGCGCCAGCAGCCAAGACTCGGGACTAGCGGGTACAGATACGCAGTATTTT
TRBV28,-,-,TRBJ1-1,CASSPTREAFF,TGTGCCAGCAGTCCCACAAGAGAAGCTTTCTTT
TRBV7-9,TRBD2,-,TRBJ2-7,CASSLLAGVYEQYF,TGTGCCAGCAGCTTACTAGCGGGAGTCTACGAGCAGTACTTC
TRBV5-6,-,-,TRBJ2-3,CASSSRGGTQYF,TGTGCCAGCAGCTCCCGGGGTGGTACGCAGTATTTT
TRBV9,TRBD1,once,TRBJ2-7,CASSVASGQGAYEQYF,TGTGCCAGCAGCGTAGCAAGCGGACAGGGGGCCTACGAGCAGTACTTC
TRBV7-7,-,-,TRBJ2-5,CASSPNQETQYF,TGTGCCAGCAGCCCAAACCAAGAGACCCAGTACTTC
TRBV27,TRBD2,-,TRBJ2-3,CASSQLAGGGTDTQYF,TGTGCCAGCAGTCAACTAGCGGGAGGAGGCACAGATACGCAGTATTTT
TRBV10-3,-,-,TRBJ2-2,CAISDVGSHTGELFF,TGTGCCATCAGTGATGTTGGCTCTCACACCGGGGAGCTGTTTTTT
TRBV11-1,TRBD2,-,TRBJ2-3,CASSPPGLAGVGADTQYF,TGTGCCAGCAGCCCCCCGGGACTAGCGGGAGTAGGTGCAGATACGCAGTATTTT
TRBV4-2,TRBD1,-,TRBJ2-1,CASSLLRDREWDFLYNEQFF,TGTGCCAGCAGCCTCCTCCGGGACAGGGAATGGGATTTCCTATACAATGAGCAGTTCTTC
TRBV18,TRBD1,-,TRBJ2-7,CASSPPTGTGSYEQYF,TGTGCCAGCTCACCACCGACTGGGACAGGGTCCTACGAGCAGTACTTC
TRBV19,-,-,TRBJ2-3,CASSRGISSTDTQYF,TGTGCCAGTAGTCGGGGGATCTCTAGCACAGATACGCAGTATTTT
TRBV6-5,-,-,TRBJ2-7,CASSYVKEAEQYF,TGTGCCAGCAGTTACGTTAAGGAGGCCGAGCAGTACTTC
TRBV19,-,-,TRBJ2-3,CASSMGGADTQYF,TGTGCCAGTAGTATGGGGGGTGCGGATACGCAGTATTTT
TRBV7-8,TRBD1,-,TRBJ1-5,CASSIQGVQPQHF,TGTGCCAGCAGCATCCAGGGGGTACAGCCCCAGCATTTT
TRBV5-1,TRBD2,-,TRBJ2-2,CASSSGLAGPNTGELFF,TGCGCCAGCAGCTCGGGACTAGCGGGACCGAACACCGGGGAGCTGTTTTTT
TRBV6-5,TRBD1,-,TRBJ2-5,CASSYGTGGEETQYF,TGTGCCAGCAGTTACGGGACAGGGGGTGAAGAGACCCAGTACTTC
TRBV28,-,-,TRBJ2-5,CASSFWDSGETQYF,TGTGCCAGCAGTTTTTGGGACAGCGGGGAGACCCAGTACTTC
TRBV19,-,-,TRBJ1-5,CASSMGEGRWQPQHF,TGTGCCAGTAGTATGGGGGAGGGGAGGTGGCAGCCCCAGCATTTT
TRBV2,TRBD2,-,TRBJ2-3,CASRTSGVTDTQYF,TGTGCCAGCAGGACTAGCGGGGTCACAGATACGCAGTATTTT
TRBV4-1,-,-,TRBJ1-5,CASSQGGKGVAGQPQHF,TGCGCCAGCAGCCAAGGGGGGAAGGGGGTTGCGGGTCAGCCCCAGCATTTT
TRBV5-1,-,-,TRBJ2-5,CASSPRGQETQYF,TGCGCCAGCAGCCCCCGGGGTCAAGAGACCCAGTACTTC
TRBV30,TRBD1,once,TRBJ1-2,CAWRADRGRRNYGYTF,TGTGCCTGGAGGGCGGACAGGGGGCGACGAAACTATGGCTACACCTTC
TRBV23-1,-,-,TRBJ1-1,CASSLRCNEAEAFF,TGCGCCAGCAGTCTTAGATGTAACGAGGCTGAAGCTTTCTTT
TRBV7-9,TRBD2,-,TRBJ2-1,CASSQGAGGANNEQFF,TGTGCCAGCAGCCAAGGGGCGGGAGGAGCCAACAATGAGCAGTTCTTC
TRBV27,TRBD1,-,TRBJ2-7,CASSWTGTTYEQYF,TGTGCCAGCAGCTGGACAGGGACCACCTACGAGCAGTACTTC
TRBV19,-,-,TRBJ1-1,CASIQGNTEAFF,TGTGCCAGCATACAGGGGAACACTGAAGCTTTCTTT
TRBV27,-,-,TRBJ2-2,CASSLEGGSSGHTGELFF,TGTGCCAGCAGTTTAGAGGGGGGTTCTAGCGGACATACCGGGGAGCTGTTTTTT
TRBV15,TRBD1,-,TRBJ2-7,CATSRDWGQGSREQYF,TGTGCCACCAGCAGAGATTGGGGACAGGGGTCCCGGGAGCAGTACTTC
TRBV9,-,-,TRBJ2-7,CASSPEESMYEQYF,TGTGCCAGCAGCCCCGAGGAGTCAATGTACGAGCAGTACTTC
TRBV5-6,-,-,TRBJ1-1,CASTLVGRMNTEAFF,TGTGCCAGCACCCTTGTCGGCAGGATGAACACTGAAGCTTTCTTT
TRBV9,TRBD2,-,TRBJ2-1,CASSPTSGRGNEQFF,TGTGCCAGCAGCCCGACTAGCGGGAGGGGCAATGAGCAGTTCTTC
TRBV7-7,-,few,TRBJ2-7,CASSLAQGLEHEQYF,TGTGCCAGCAGCTTAGCGCAGGGGTTAGAGCACGAGCAGTACTTC
TRBV29-1,-,-,TRBJ1-1,CSVEADTEAFF,TGCAGCGTTGAGGCGGACACTGAAGCTTTCTTT
TRBV2,TRBD2,-,TRBJ2-1,CASNPTSGRPGEQFF,TGTGCCAGCAACCCCACTAGCGGGAGGCCAGGGGAGCAGTTCTTC
TRBV27,TRBD2,-,TRBJ2-3,CASRFSSGSDTQYF,TGTGCCAGCAGGTTCAGTAGCGGGAGCGATACGCAGTATTTT
TRBV5-6,-,-,TRBJ2-2,CASSFVLLPGELFF,TGTGCCAGCAGCTTTGTCCTCCTCCCCGGGGAGCTGTTTTTT
TRBV5-1,-,-,TRBJ1-1,CASSFEWTATEAFF,TGCGCCAGCAGCTTCGAGTGGACAGCCACTGAAGCTTTCTTT
TRBV29-1,-,-,TRBJ2-7,CSVLQGFSSYEQYF,TGCAGCGTTCTCCAGGGGTTCAGCTCCTACGAGCAGTACTTC
TRBV19,-,-,TRBJ2-3,CASSGQTGTDTQYF,TGTGCCAGTAGTGGGCAGACGGGCACAGATACGCAGTATTTT